Below, 7 T cell receptor beta chains from the same sample are listed, as sequenced in a study of T-cell reconstitution after alpha-beta-depleted transplantation in children. Preparation of the TCRbeta library used unique molecular identifiers. Each CDR3 protein gets one entry after TCRdb re-called the PCR reads with MiXCR. The sample holds about 160,000 distinct CDR3 sequences, 11% seen once. This sample comprised PBMCs, obtained before TCRalphabeta/CD19-depleted stem cell transplant. The receptors here all came from a boy between 2 and 10 years old with acute myeloid leukemia, due to receive a stem cell transplant.

Ten or more counts support this clonotype. The V and J genes are TRBV4-1 and TRBJ1-2; 10 positions match TRBD1. The CDR3 sequence is 16 residues long. CDR1 MGHRA and CDR2 YSYEKL come from the germline V gene. J lost 7 bases, V lost 0 bases, and 8 bases had no gene match. The CDR3 reads CASSQEIQTGGIGYTF. The CDR3 nucleotides read TGCGCCAGCAGCCAAGAAATTCAGACAGGGGGCATTGGCTACACCTTC.

This chain uses TRBV7-9 with TRBJ2-3; TRBD2 aligns across 10 bases. This CDR3 contains 15 residues. J was trimmed by 6 bases and V by 4 bases; bases with no gene match: 7. CDR1 and CDR2 (germline): SEHNR, FQNEAQ (reference sequence). CDR3 bases: TGTGCCAGCAGCTCTAGCGGGAGCCTTGGGGATACGCAGTATTTT. Amino acids: CASSSSGSLGDTQYF.

At least ten counts were recorded for this clonotype. V is TRBV7-9 and J is TRBJ2-5; D is undetermined. Germline assignment: CDR1 SEHNR and CDR2 FQNEAQ (reference sequence). The CDR3 is made up of 13 amino acids. V was shortened by 6 bases and J by 5 bases, with 13 bases between the two germline ends. This CDR3 is CASRRTPMETQYF. In nucleotides, the CDR3 is TGTGCCAGCAGACGGACGCCGATGGAGACCCAGTACTTC.

Turning to this clonotype: The germline gene is not matched at one end of the junction; a read error may be the cause. The chain recombines TRBV5-6 with TRBJ2-7; 7 nucleotides line up with TRBD2. CDR1 is SGHDT, CDR2 YYEEEE, per germline. This CDR3 comprises 13 residues. This CDR3 is CVSETGGFGEQYF. Here the CDR3 DNA reads TGTGTCAGCGAAACGGGGGGTTTCGGGGAGCAGTACTTC.

There are many counts of this clonotype. This chain uses TRBV28 with TRBJ1-6; the D is unclear. CDR1 is MDHEN, CDR2 SYDVKM, per germline. Trimming removed 8 bases at V and 0 bases at J, with 14 bases between. This CDR3 region has 16 residues. Written as DNA, the CDR3 is TGTGCCAGCGAAAAACCTAGCAACTCCTATAATTCACCCCTCCACTTT. This translates into CASEKPSNSYNSPLHF.

This clonotype was observed many times. This chain connects TRBV12-3 or TRBV12-4 to TRBJ1-1, with D tentatively TRBD1 (5 bases). Trimming removed 1 base at V and 5 bases at J, with 11 bases between. The CDR3 is 14 residues long. The CDR3 protein is CASSLVGGETEAFF. For the CDR3, the DNA is TGTGCCAGCAGTTTAGTTGGGGGAGAAACTGAAGCTTTCTTT.

This clonotype has ten or more counts. The chain couples TRBV19 to TRBJ1-2, with D possibly matching TRBD1 (5 bases). Germline loops: CDR1 LNHDA, CDR2 SQIVND (reference sequence). V was clipped by 7 bases and J by 0 bases, with 18 bases between them. CDR3 length: 16 amino acids. CDR3 DNA sequence: TGTGCCAGTAAAGCGTCTCAACAGGACTCTAACTATGGCTACACCTTC. This sequence encodes CASKASQQDSNYGYTF.